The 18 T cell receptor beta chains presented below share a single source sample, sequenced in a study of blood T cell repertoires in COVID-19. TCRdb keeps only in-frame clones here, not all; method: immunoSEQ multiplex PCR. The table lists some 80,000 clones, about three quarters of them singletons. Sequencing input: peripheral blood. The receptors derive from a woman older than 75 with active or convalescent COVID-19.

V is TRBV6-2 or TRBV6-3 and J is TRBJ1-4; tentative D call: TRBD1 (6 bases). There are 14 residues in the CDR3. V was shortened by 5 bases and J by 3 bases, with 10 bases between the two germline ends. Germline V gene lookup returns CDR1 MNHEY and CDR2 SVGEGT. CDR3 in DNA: TGTGCCAGCAGTGACCGGACAGCTAATGAAAAACTGTTTTTT. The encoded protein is CASSDRTANEKLFF.

This CDR3 is CASSFTATQPQHF. The CDR3 nucleotides are TGTGCCAGCAGTTTCACAGCCACTCAGCCCCAGCATTTT. The chain recombines TRBV28 with TRBJ1-5, with no clear D. V was clipped by 3 bases and J by 6 bases, with 9 bases between them. CDR3 length: 13 residues. Germline-derived CDR1 and CDR2 are MDHEN and SYDVKM.

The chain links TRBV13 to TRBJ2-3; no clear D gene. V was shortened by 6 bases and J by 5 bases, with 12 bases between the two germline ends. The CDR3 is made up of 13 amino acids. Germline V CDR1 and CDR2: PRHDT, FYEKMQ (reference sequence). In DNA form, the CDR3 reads TGTGCCAGCAGTAGTACAGCTATAGATACGCAGTATTTT. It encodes CASSSTAIDTQYF.

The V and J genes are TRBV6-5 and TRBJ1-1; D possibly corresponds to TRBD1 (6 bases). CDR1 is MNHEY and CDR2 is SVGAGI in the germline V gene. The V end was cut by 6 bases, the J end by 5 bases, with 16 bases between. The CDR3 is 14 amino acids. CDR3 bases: TGTGCCAGCAGCGCCTTCGGACAGAGAACTGAAGCTTTCTTT. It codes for CASSAFGQRTEAFF.

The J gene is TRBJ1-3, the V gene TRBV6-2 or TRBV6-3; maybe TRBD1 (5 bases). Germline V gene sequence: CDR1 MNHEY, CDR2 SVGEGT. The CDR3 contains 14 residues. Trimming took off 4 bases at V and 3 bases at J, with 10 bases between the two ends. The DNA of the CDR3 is TGTGCCAGCAGTTCGACAGTGGTTGGAAACACCATATATTTT. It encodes CASSSTVVGNTIYF.

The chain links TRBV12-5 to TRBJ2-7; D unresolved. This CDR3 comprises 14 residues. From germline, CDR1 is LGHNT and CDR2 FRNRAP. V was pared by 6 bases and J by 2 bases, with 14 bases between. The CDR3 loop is CASGLGSAAYEQYF. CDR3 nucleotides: TGTGCTAGTGGGCTCGGGTCAGCCGCCTACGAGCAGTACTTC. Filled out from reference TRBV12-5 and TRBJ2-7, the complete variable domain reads DARVTQTPRHKVTEMGQEVTMRCQPILGHNTVFWYRQTMMQGLELLAYFRNRAPLDDSGMPKDRFSAEMPDATLATLKIQPSEPRDSAVYFCASGLGSAAYEQYFGPGTRLTVT.

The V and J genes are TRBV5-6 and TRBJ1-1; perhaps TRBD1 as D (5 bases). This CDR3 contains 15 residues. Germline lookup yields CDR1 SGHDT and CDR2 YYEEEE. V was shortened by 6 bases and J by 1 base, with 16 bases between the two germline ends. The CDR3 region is CASTTLGGKNTEAFF. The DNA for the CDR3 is TGTGCCAGCACCACCTTGGGGGGGAAGAACACTGAAGCTTTCTTT.

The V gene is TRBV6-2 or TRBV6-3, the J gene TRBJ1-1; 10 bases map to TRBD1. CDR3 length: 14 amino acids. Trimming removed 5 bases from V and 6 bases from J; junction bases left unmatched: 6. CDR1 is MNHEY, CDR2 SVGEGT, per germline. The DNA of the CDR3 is TGTGCCAGCAGTCGGGACAGGGGAAAACCTGAAGCTTTCTTT. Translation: CASSRDRGKPEAFF.

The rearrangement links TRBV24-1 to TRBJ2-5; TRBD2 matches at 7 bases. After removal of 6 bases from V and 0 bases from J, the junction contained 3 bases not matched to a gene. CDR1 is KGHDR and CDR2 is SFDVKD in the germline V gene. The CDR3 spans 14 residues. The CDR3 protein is CATSPGGDQETQYF. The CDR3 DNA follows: TGTGCCACCAGTCCTGGGGGGGACCAAGAGACCCAGTACTTC.

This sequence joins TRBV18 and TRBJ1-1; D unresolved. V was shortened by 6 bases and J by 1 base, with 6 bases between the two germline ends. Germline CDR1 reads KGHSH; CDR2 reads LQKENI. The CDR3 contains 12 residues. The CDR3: CASSAGNTEAFF. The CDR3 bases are TGTGCCAGCTCTGCCGGGAACACTGAAGCTTTCTTT.

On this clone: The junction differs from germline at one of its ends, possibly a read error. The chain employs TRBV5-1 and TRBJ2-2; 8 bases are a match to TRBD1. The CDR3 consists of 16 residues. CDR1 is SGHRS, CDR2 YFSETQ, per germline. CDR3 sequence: CASSLEQGVRTEELFF. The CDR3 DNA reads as TGCGCCAGCAGCTTGGAACAGGGGGTTAGGACCGAGGAGCTGTTTTTT.

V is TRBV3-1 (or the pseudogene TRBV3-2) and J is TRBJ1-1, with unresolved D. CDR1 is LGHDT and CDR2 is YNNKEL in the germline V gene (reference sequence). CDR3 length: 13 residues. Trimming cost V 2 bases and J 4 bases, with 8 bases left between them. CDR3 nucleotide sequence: TGTGCCAGCAGCCAAAGGGAGGGCACTGAAGCTTTCTTT. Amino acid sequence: CASSQREGTEAFF.

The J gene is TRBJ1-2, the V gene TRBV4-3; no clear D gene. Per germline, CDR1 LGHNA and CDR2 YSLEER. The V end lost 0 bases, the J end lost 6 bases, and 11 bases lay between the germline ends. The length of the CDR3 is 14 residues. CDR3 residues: CASSQDTTSDGYTF. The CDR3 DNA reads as TGCGCCAGCAGCCAAGACACGACTTCGGATGGCTACACCTTC.

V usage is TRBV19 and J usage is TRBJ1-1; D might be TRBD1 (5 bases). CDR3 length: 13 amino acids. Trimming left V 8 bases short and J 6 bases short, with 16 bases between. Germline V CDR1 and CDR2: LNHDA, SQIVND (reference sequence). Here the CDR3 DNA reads TGTGCCAGTCTACAGGTTGGAGGGGCTGAAGCTTTCTTT. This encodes CASLQVGGAEAFF. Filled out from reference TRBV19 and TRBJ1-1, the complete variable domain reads DGGITQSPKYLFRKEGQNVTLSCEQNLNHDAMYWYRQDPGQGLRLIYYSQIVNDFQKGDIAEGYSVSREKKESFPLTVTSAQKNPTAFYLCASLQVGGAEAFFGQGTRLTVV.

CDR3 residues: CASSYEGTGGDTQYF. The CDR3 DNA reads as TGTGCCAGCAGTTACGAAGGGACTGGCGGGGATACGCAGTATTTT. The chain links TRBV6-2 or TRBV6-3 to TRBJ2-3, with a possible D match to TRBD2 (6 bases). Germline CDR1 is MNHEY and CDR2 is SVGEGT. The CDR3 consists of 15 residues. V was clipped by 2 bases and J by 6 bases, with 15 bases between them.

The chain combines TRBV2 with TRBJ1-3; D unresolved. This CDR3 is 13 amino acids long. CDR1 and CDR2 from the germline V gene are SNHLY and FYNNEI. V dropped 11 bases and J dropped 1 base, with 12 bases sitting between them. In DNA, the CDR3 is TGTGCCTCCCGGAGGGATTCTGGAAACACCATATATTTT. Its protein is CASRRDSGNTIYF.

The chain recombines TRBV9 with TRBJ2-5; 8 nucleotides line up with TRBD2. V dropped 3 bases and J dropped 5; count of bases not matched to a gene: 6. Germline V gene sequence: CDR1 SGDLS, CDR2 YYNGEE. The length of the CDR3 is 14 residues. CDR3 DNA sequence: TGTGCCAGCAGCGACGGGGGGGCCACTGAGACCCAGTACTTC. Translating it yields CASSDGGATETQYF.

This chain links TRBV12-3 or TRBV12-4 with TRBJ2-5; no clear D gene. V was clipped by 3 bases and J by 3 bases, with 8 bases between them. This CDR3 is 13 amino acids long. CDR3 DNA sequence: TGTGCCAGCAGTTTTCTAAGAGAAGAGACCCAGTACTTC. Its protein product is CASSFLREETQYF.